These 15 T cell receptor beta chains came from one sample sequenced in a study of spatial heterogeneity in lung cancer. One entry per CDR3 protein results from TCRdb running MiXCR on the 5' RACE reads. The sample yields tens of thousands of distinct CDR3 sequences, about an eighth seen once. Sample time point: sample taken at primary tumor resection. Whole RNA came from tumor, nontumor lung or frozen PBMC and was sequenced without being sorted. Specimen: PBMCs, collected at surgery. The receptors come from a male donor with early-stage non-small cell lung cancer.

In this sample, this clonotype turned up a few times. V gene TRBV6-6 combines with J gene TRBJ1-5; D unresolved. Trimming shortened V by 4 bases and J by 0 bases, and 7 bases separated the two germline ends. This CDR3 comprises 14 residues. Germline CDR1 MNHNY, CDR2 SVGAGI (reference sequence). CDR3 in DNA: TGTGCCAGCAGTTCCCTAAATAGCAATCAGCCCCAGCATTTT. Protein: CASSSLNSNQPQHF.

This clonotype was seen ten or more times. The chain recombines TRBV5-1 with TRBJ2-5; D is undetermined. The CDR3 has 14 residues. In germline, CDR1 is SGHRS, CDR2 YFSETQ. With 0 bases removed from V and 5 bases from J, the gap between germline ends came to 11 bases. This CDR3 is CASSLEAAWETQYF. CDR3 bases: TGCGCCAGCAGCTTGGAGGCAGCATGGGAGACCCAGTACTTC.

This clonotype came up many times. This chain uses TRBV13 with TRBJ1-5; D unclear. The V and J ends lost 0 bases and 4 bases respectively, with 13 bases between them. The CDR3 totals 16 residues. Per germline, CDR1 PRHDT and CDR2 FYEKMQ (reference sequence). CDR3 in DNA: TGTGCCAGCAGCTTAGGGGCGCCGAGTGGGAATCAGCCCCAGCATTTT. Amino acids: CASSLGAPSGNQPQHF. The whole variable domain, remainder taken from reference TRBV13 and TRBJ1-5, is AAGVIQSPRHLIKEKRETATLKCYPIPRHDTVYWYQQGPGQDPQFLISFYEKMQSDKGSIPDRFSAQQFSDYHSELNMSSLELGDSALYFCASSLGAPSGNQPQHFGDGTRLSIL.

This clonotype showed up many times. The V call is TRBV2, the J call TRBJ1-1; D is possibly TRBD1 (5 bases). V gave up 0 bases and J gave up 4 bases, with 18 bases separating them. The CDR3 is 17 amino acids. Germline V CDR1 and CDR2: SNHLY, FYNNEI. The chain's CDR3 is CASSEALAGAGGTEAFF. The CDR3 DNA reads as TGTGCCAGCAGTGAAGCGCTTGCTGGAGCGGGGGGCACTGAAGCTTTCTTT.

The chain has TRBV12-3 or TRBV12-4 and TRBJ2-1, with TRBD1 matching over 8 bases. With 5 bases clipped from V and 15 bases from J, the junction kept 9 bases outside the gene matches. The CDR3 loop spans 12 amino acids. The CDR3 coding sequence is TGTGCCAGCAGTATGACAGGGGTTCGGCTGTTCTTC. As protein: CASSMTGVRLFF.

The count of this clonotype is one. The chain combines TRBV19 with TRBJ1-1, with D possibly being TRBD1 (5 bases). Trimming cost V 10 bases and J 1 base, with 13 bases left between them. There are 13 residues in the CDR3. Germline values: CDR1 LNHDA, CDR2 SQIVND (reference sequence). CDR3 in amino acids: CATNDGANTEAFF. CDR3 bases: TGTGCCACAAACGACGGGGCGAACACTGAAGCTTTCTTT.

This clonotype was seen repeatedly, ten times or more. This chain connects TRBV5-1 to TRBJ2-2; 9 bases line up with TRBD2. The germline V gene has CDR1 SGHRS and CDR2 YFSETQ. The trim removed 6 bases at V and 6 bases at J, leaving 6 bases unmatched. This CDR3 contains 14 residues. DNA for the CDR3: TGCGCCAGCACCGGGACTAGCAATCCCGGGGAGCTGTTTTTT. This gives the protein CASTGTSNPGELFF.

Comment on this clonotype: It is likely a read error, because the conserved phenylalanine at the end of the CDR3 is missing. The rearrangement links TRBV7-9 to TRBJ1-1, with no clear D. Germline CDR1 and CDR2: SEHNR and FQNEAQ (reference sequence). The ends were cut back, 1 base at V and 7 bases at J, with 4 bases in the middle. The CDR3 loop spans 11 amino acids. For the CDR3, the DNA is TGTGCCAGCAGCTTAGGGAGTGAAGCTTTCTTA. Protein product: CASSLGSEAFL.

The V call is TRBV5-4, the J call TRBJ2-7, with D maybe TRBD1 (6 bases). This CDR3 is built from 15 residues. V gave up 4 bases and J gave up 0 bases, with 14 bases separating them. Germline assignment: CDR1 SGHNT and CDR2 YYREEE (reference sequence). Written as DNA, the CDR3 is TGTGCCAGCAGCCCGCACAACAGGGACTCCTACGAGCAGTACTTC. Protein product: CASSPHNRDSYEQYF.

By share of the sample, this clonotype is medium-sized (0.01 to 0.1%). The chain uses TRBV7-9 and TRBJ2-7; no reliable D call. CDR3 size: 14 residues. The V and J ends lost 5 bases and 2 bases respectively, with 13 bases between them. The germline V gene encodes CDR1 SEHNR and CDR2 FQNEAQ (reference sequence). This chain's CDR3 is CASSPVGGPYEQYF. CDR3 bases: TGTGCCAGCAGCCCCGTAGGCGGTCCCTACGAGCAGTACTTC.

This clonotype was found many times. CDR3 nucleotides: TGTGCCAGCAGTTTAGCCAACACTGAAGCTTTCTTT. Translating it yields CASSLANTEAFF. The chain joins TRBV12-3 or TRBV12-4 to TRBJ1-1; D not resolved. This CDR3 spans 12 amino acids. V shed 0 bases and J shed 2 bases, with 1 base lying between them.

This clonotype was seen more than once but under ten times. The chain couples TRBV20-1 to TRBJ1-1; 8 bases match TRBD1. Trimming cost V 5 bases and J 2 bases; bases outside gene matches: 4. The CDR3 consists of 13 residues. From germline, CDR1 is DFQATT and CDR2 SNEGSKA (reference sequence). In DNA form, the CDR3 reads TGCAGTGCTGGTACAGGGGGTAACACTGAAGCTTTCTTT. Protein product: CSAGTGGNTEAFF.

This clonotype was detected many times. In DNA form, the CDR3 reads TGCGCCAGCAGCCAAGACTGGGGGCAGATAAGCAATCAGCCCCAGCATTTT. It encodes CASSQDWGQISNQPQHF. The chain couples TRBV4-3 to TRBJ1-5, with D maybe TRBD1 (6 bases). Trimming cost V 0 bases and J 1 base, with 13 bases left between them. Germline V CDR1 and CDR2: LGHNA, YSLEER. This CDR3 has 17 residues.

This clonotype was recorded many times. The chain couples TRBV4-1 to TRBJ1-2; 7 bases agree with TRBD1. The germline gives CDR1 MGHRA, CDR2 YSYEKL. This CDR3 contains 12 residues. J was trimmed by 7 bases and V by 2 bases; bases with no gene match: 1. CDR3 loop: CASSQTGAGYTF. The CDR3 DNA follows: TGCGCCAGCAGCCAAACAGGGGCTGGCTACACCTTC.

This clonotype came up a few times. The chain employs TRBV11-2 and TRBJ1-5, with 7 bases fitting TRBD1. Germline V gene sequence: CDR1 SGHAT, CDR2 FQNNGV. This CDR3 is 14 amino acids long. The junction had 5 bases not matched to a gene; V was cut back by 5 bases and J by 4 bases. CDR3 DNA sequence: TGTGCCAGCAGCGCAGGGGGGGGGAATCAGCCCCAGCATTTT. Protein product: CASSAGGGNQPQHF. The complete variable domain, with remaining parts taken from reference TRBV11-2 and TRBJ1-5, reads EAGVAQSPRYKIIEKRQSVAFWCNPISGHATLYWYQQILGQGPKLLIQFQNNGVVDDSQLPKDRFSAERLKGVDSTLKIQPAKLEDSAVYLCASSAGGGNQPQHFGDGTRLSIL.